Below are 5 T cell receptor beta chains sequenced from a single sample in a study of blood T cell repertoires in COVID-19 (dated by TCRdb to 2018 to 2020). The method behind the library was the immunoSEQ multiplex PCR assay. TCRdb limited this immuneACCESS table to in-frame rearrangements with V and J called. A share of clones is missing; checked studies link under half to unresolved V genes, and the rest is unexplained. The sample includes under 200,000 clones, with 80% to 85% observed a single time. The ten largest clonotypes hold roughly 15% of the sample. The sample taken for sequencing was peripheral blood. These receptors were collected from a woman in her sixties or seventies with COVID-19, enrolled during active disease.

The count of this clone is one. CDR3 sequence (DNA): TGTGCCAGCAGTGAAGGGCACAGGAACACTGAAGCTTTCTTT. Translated, it gives CASSEGHRNTEAFF. The chain combines TRBV25-1 with TRBJ1-1; D remains ambiguous. V was shortened by 2 bases and J by 1 base, with 8 bases between the two germline ends. Germline assignment: CDR1 MGHDK and CDR2 SYGVNS. The CDR3 consists of 14 residues.

This clone was seen more than once but under ten times. The chain joins TRBV5-1 to TRBJ2-3; D might be TRBD1 (6 bases). Germline V CDR1 and CDR2: SGHRS, YFSETQ. With 4 bases removed from V and 1 base from J, the gap between germline ends came to 13 bases. CDR3 length: 15 residues. The CDR3 bases are TGCGCCAGCAGCCGTTTGGCAGGGGGCACAGATACGCAGTATTTT. It translates to CASSRLAGGTDTQYF.

This clone has a handful of counts. V is TRBV28 and J is TRBJ1-6; tentatively, D is TRBD1 (6 bases). The germline V gene encodes CDR1 MDHEN and CDR2 SYDVKM. Between the trimmed V and J ends, which lost 6 bases and 11 bases, there was a span of 11 bases. The CDR3 runs to 12 residues. CDR3 DNA sequence: TGTGCCAGCAGGTTACAGGGTGCACCCCTCCACTTT. This sequence encodes CASRLQGAPLHF.

This rearrangement joins TRBV20-1 to TRBJ2-1, with TRBD2 matching over 7 bases. V lost 6 bases, J lost 5 bases, and 1 base stayed unmatched. This CDR3 comprises 11 residues. Looked up from germline, CDR1 is DFQATT and CDR2 is SNEGSKA (reference sequence). The CDR3 loop reads CSARENNEQFF. CDR3 DNA sequence: TGCAGTGCGCGGGAGAACAATGAGCAGTTCTTC.

The chain is built from TRBV7-8 and TRBJ2-1; D is possibly TRBD2 (5 bases). Germline V CDR1 and CDR2: SGHVS, FQNEAQ. This CDR3 region has 18 residues. V was shortened by 1 base and J by 1 base, with 17 bases between the two germline ends. This CDR3 reads CASSLGGAVSNSYNEQFF. The CDR3, as DNA: TGTGCCAGCAGCTTAGGTGGAGCGGTATCTAATTCCTACAATGAGCAGTTCTTC.